The rows below give T cell receptor beta chains drawn from one sample of a study of T and B cells in COVID-19 patients. TCRdb fed the multiplex PCR reads into MiXCR, producing one record per CDR3 protein. Seen here are about 7,000 distinct CDR3 sequences, under 30% observed once, and the top ten hold over 8.5%. Sample: blood. Receptor source: a human donor with active COVID-19. CDR3s include the opening cysteine and the closing phenylalanine or tryptophan. The order of the fields is V gene, clone size, D gene, J gene, CDR3 DNA, CDR3 protein. A D gene is named only where the DNA matches it firmly. Rows give clone size only sometimes, using once, few, many, or a class for an expanded clone.

TRBV5-6	NA	NA	TRBJ2-7	TGTGCCAGCAGCTTGGGTCTTACCTACGAGCAGTACTTC	CASSLGLTYEQYF
TRBV27	few	NA	TRBJ1-1	TGTGCCAGCAGTAATAGACGGAAAGCTTTCTTT	CASSNRRKAFF
TRBV18	medium-sized	NA	TRBJ2-1	TGTGCCAGCTCATCCGGTCCCTTTTACAATGAGCAGTTCTTC	CASSSGPFYNEQFF
TRBV6-5	NA	TRBD2	TRBJ2-2	TGTGCCAGCAGTTACAAAAGCGGGAGGGCTGTGGACGGGGAGCTGTTTTTT	CASSYKSGRAVDGELFF
TRBV30	few	NA	TRBJ1-6	TGTGCCTGGAGTAGGGCGCGTGGGGGTTCACCCCTCCACTTT	CAWSRARGGSPLHF
TRBV7-2	NA	NA	TRBJ1-6	TGTGCCAGCAGCTTAGCGGGAAATTCACCCCTCCACTTT	CASSLAGNSPLHF
TRBV18	NA	TRBD1	TRBJ1-1	TGTGCCAGCTCACTCGGACAGGGCCACACTGAAGCTTTCTTT	CASSLGQGHTEAFF
TRBV7-2	few	NA	TRBJ1-4	TGTGCCAGCAGCTTAGAATCCGGGTCTCATGGGAAACTGTTTTTT	CASSLESGSHGKLFF
TRBV29-1	medium-sized	NA	TRBJ1-2	TGCAGCGCCTTCCTATCTAACTATGGCTACACCTTC	CSAFLSNYGYTF
TRBV20-1	few	NA	TRBJ1-5	TGCAGTGCTAGGGTCTCGAAGGACCCGGCCCAGCATTTT	CSARVSKDPAQHF
TRBV7-2	few	TRBD1	TRBJ1-1	TGTGCCAGCAGCCCAGTCCCCTTGTCAGGGGGCGTGGGCACTGAAGCTTTCTTT	CASSPVPLSGGVGTEAFF
TRBV29-1	medium-sized	TRBD1	TRBJ2-7	TGCAGCGCTCATGACAGGGATTCCTACGAGCAGTACTTC	CSAHDRDSYEQYF
TRBV5-1	NA	NA	TRBJ2-5	TGCGCCAGCCCCCCGCCCGAGACCCAGTACTTC	CASPPPETQYF
TRBV19	medium-sized	NA	TRBJ1-4	TGTGCCAGTAGCCTGACAGCCAAGAATGAAAAACTGTTTTTT	CASSLTAKNEKLFF
TRBV29-1	large	NA	TRBJ2-1	TGCAGCGTTGGGGGTATTGGTGAGCAGTTCTTC	CSVGGIGEQFF
TRBV20-1	few	TRBD2	TRBJ2-3	TGCAGTGGTCTCGTCGCTAGCGGGCGACATTCGGATACGCAGTATTTT	CSGLVASGRHSDTQYF
TRBV5-4	few	TRBD1	TRBJ1-1	TGTGCCAGCAGCTTGGGACAGGGTCGCTTTTCTGACACTGAAGCTTTCTTT	CASSLGQGRFSDTEAFF
TRBV4-3	few	NA	TRBJ1-2	TGCGCCAGCAGCAGTGCGGGACGGTCTAACTATGGCTACACCTTC	CASSSAGRSNYGYTF
TRBV24-1	few	TRBD1	TRBJ2-2	TGTGCCACCAGTGATTTGCGCACAGGGGACACCGGGGAGCTGTTTTTT	CATSDLRTGDTGELFF
TRBV5-4	medium-sized	NA	TRBJ1-2	TGTGCCAGCAGCTTTAAGGGCAGCCACTATGGCTACACCTTC	CASSFKGSHYGYTF
TRBV7-2	NA	TRBD1	TRBJ1-6	TGTGCCAGCAGCATAGGGGGCGGGATTTCACCCCTCCACTTT	CASSIGGGISPLHF
TRBV12-3/TRBV12-4	NA	TRBD1	TRBJ1-6	TGTGCCAGCAGTGGGGACAGTGCCTATTCACCCCTCCACTTT	CASSGDSAYSPLHF
TRBV29-1	medium-sized	NA	TRBJ2-7	TGCAGCGTTCGAGGGGGGACCGTCACATCCTACGAGCAGTACTTC	CSVRGGTVTSYEQYF
TRBV10-3	few	NA	TRBJ1-6	TGTGCCACTCACAGGGTGGGCAATTCACCCCTCCACTTT	CATHRVGNSPLHF